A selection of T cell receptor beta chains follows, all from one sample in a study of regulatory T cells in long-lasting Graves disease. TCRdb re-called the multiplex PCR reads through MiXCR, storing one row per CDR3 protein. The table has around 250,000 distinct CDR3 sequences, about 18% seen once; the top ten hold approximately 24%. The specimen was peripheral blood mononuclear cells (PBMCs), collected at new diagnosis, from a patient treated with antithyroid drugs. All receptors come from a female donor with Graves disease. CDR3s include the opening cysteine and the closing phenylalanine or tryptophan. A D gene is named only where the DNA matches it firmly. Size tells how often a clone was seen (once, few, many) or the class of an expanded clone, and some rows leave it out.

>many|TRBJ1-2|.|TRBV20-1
CSAREPEGRGKGYTF
TGCAGTGCTAGAGAACCGGAGGGGAGAGGTAAAGGCTACACCTTC
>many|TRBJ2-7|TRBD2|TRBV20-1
CSAREGSGDYEQYF
TGCAGTGCTAGAGAAGGTAGCGGGGACTACGAGCAGTACTTC
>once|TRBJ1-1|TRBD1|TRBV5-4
CASSLVGGQGDTEAFF
TGTGCCAGCAGCTTGGTAGGAGGACAGGGAGACACTGAAGCTTTCTTT
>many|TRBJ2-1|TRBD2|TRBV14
CASRLAGGPSNEQFF
TGTGCCAGCAGACTAGCGGGAGGGCCCAGCAATGAGCAGTTCTTC
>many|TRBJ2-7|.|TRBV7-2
CASSLSQALSYEQYF
TGTGCCAGCAGCTTATCACAGGCCCTCTCCTACGAGCAGTACTTC
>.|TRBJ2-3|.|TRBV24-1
CATSAMTGTDTQYF
TGTGCCACCAGTGCTATGACCGGAACAGATACGCAGTATTTT
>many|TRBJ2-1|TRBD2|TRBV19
CASRVGAGVRQFF
TGTGCCAGTAGGGTCGGAGCGGGAGTCAGGCAGTTCTTC
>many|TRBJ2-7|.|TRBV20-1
CSAPGPLEQYF
TGCAGTGCTCCGGGACCCCTGGAGCAGTACTTC
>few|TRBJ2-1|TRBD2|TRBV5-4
CASSQPAGGPREQFF
TGTGCCAGCAGCCAGCCCGCGGGAGGGCCTCGTGAGCAGTTCTTC
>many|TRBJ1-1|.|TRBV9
CASSGSQGSDTEAFF
TGTGCCAGCAGCGGGTCACAGGGCTCTGACACTGAAGCTTTCTTT
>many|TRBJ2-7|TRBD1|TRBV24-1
CATIPGQGNYEQYF
TGTGCCACCATCCCGGGACAGGGGAACTACGAGCAGTACTTC
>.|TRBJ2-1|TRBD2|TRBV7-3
CASSVEGREGHDEQFF
TGTGCCAGCAGCGTAGAGGGGCGGGAGGGCCACGATGAGCAGTTCTTC
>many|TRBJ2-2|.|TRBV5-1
CASIDSGELFF
TGCGCCAGCATTGATTCCGGGGAGCTGTTTTTT
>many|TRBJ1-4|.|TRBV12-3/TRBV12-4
CASTYINQGKLFF
TGTGCCAGCACCTATATTAATCAAGGGAAACTGTTTTTT
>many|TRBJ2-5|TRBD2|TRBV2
CASSDIPGLAPTLGQETQYF
TGTGCCAGCAGTGATATACCGGGACTAGCGCCGACTCTAGGTCAAGAGACCCAGTACTTC
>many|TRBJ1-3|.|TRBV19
CASRTTGAKNTIYF
TGTGCCAGTAGAACCACGGGGGCGAAAAACACCATATATTTT
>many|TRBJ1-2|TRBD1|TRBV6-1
CASSQTGDGYTF
TGTGCCAGCAGTCAGACAGGGGATGGCTACACCTTC
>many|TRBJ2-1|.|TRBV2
CASSGAFDLRQNNEQFF
TGTGCCAGCAGCGGGGCCTTTGATCTGCGCCAGAACAATGAGCAGTTCTTC
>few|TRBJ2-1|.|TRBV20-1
CSASRITQGTNEQFF
TGCAGTGCGTCCCGGATCACCCAGGGAACTAATGAGCAGTTCTTC
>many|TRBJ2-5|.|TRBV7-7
CASSRRAGLEETQYF
TGTGCTAGCAGCCGTCGTGCGGGGCTTGAAGAGACCCAGTACTTC
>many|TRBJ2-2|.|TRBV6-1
CASSDRNGELFF
TGTGCCAGCAGTGATAGAAACGGGGAGCTGTTTTTT
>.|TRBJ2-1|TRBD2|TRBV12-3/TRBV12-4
CASSLDLAGAPYNEQFF
TGTGCCAGCAGTTTAGATTTAGCGGGAGCCCCCTACAATGAGCAGTTCTTC
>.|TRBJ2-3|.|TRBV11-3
CASSHSGADTQYF
TGTGCCAGCAGCCATTCCGGGGCTGATACTCAGTATTTT
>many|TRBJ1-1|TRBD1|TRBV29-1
CSVRQGTEAFF
TGCAGCGTTCGACAGGGCACTGAAGCTTTCTTT